This T cell receptor (beta chain) was sequenced during a study of cytomegalovirus exposure and HLA in healthy donors. General study points: Despite most TCR sequences being rare, some public TCRs occurred in many donors. Overall, 164 TCR beta chains were annotated as cytomegalovirus-associated. According to an earlier analysis, most TCR beta V segments yielded productive rearrangements about 90% or about 30% of the time.

The CDR3 covers 15 residues. Germline V CDR1 and CDR2: MNHEY, SMNVEV (reference sequence). V was clipped by 5 bases and J by 5 bases; unmatched bases: 5. On this clone: Its antigen remains unidentified.

PCR was performed using 60 Vbeta and 13 Jbeta primers. Clones were read by immunoSEQ multiplex PCR, and TCRdb kept only the in-frame ones, dropping some. The table has about 73,000 clones, roughly 69% seen once. The material sequenced was PBMCs. This clonotype was sampled from a woman between 50 and 59 years old in good health and CMV-seropositive. The chain has TRBV27 and TRBJ2-2; 10 bases match TRBD1. CDR3 sequence: CASSRQGARTGELFF. CDR3 bases: TGTGCCAGCAGTAGACAGGGGGCACGGACCGGGGAGCTGTTTTTT.